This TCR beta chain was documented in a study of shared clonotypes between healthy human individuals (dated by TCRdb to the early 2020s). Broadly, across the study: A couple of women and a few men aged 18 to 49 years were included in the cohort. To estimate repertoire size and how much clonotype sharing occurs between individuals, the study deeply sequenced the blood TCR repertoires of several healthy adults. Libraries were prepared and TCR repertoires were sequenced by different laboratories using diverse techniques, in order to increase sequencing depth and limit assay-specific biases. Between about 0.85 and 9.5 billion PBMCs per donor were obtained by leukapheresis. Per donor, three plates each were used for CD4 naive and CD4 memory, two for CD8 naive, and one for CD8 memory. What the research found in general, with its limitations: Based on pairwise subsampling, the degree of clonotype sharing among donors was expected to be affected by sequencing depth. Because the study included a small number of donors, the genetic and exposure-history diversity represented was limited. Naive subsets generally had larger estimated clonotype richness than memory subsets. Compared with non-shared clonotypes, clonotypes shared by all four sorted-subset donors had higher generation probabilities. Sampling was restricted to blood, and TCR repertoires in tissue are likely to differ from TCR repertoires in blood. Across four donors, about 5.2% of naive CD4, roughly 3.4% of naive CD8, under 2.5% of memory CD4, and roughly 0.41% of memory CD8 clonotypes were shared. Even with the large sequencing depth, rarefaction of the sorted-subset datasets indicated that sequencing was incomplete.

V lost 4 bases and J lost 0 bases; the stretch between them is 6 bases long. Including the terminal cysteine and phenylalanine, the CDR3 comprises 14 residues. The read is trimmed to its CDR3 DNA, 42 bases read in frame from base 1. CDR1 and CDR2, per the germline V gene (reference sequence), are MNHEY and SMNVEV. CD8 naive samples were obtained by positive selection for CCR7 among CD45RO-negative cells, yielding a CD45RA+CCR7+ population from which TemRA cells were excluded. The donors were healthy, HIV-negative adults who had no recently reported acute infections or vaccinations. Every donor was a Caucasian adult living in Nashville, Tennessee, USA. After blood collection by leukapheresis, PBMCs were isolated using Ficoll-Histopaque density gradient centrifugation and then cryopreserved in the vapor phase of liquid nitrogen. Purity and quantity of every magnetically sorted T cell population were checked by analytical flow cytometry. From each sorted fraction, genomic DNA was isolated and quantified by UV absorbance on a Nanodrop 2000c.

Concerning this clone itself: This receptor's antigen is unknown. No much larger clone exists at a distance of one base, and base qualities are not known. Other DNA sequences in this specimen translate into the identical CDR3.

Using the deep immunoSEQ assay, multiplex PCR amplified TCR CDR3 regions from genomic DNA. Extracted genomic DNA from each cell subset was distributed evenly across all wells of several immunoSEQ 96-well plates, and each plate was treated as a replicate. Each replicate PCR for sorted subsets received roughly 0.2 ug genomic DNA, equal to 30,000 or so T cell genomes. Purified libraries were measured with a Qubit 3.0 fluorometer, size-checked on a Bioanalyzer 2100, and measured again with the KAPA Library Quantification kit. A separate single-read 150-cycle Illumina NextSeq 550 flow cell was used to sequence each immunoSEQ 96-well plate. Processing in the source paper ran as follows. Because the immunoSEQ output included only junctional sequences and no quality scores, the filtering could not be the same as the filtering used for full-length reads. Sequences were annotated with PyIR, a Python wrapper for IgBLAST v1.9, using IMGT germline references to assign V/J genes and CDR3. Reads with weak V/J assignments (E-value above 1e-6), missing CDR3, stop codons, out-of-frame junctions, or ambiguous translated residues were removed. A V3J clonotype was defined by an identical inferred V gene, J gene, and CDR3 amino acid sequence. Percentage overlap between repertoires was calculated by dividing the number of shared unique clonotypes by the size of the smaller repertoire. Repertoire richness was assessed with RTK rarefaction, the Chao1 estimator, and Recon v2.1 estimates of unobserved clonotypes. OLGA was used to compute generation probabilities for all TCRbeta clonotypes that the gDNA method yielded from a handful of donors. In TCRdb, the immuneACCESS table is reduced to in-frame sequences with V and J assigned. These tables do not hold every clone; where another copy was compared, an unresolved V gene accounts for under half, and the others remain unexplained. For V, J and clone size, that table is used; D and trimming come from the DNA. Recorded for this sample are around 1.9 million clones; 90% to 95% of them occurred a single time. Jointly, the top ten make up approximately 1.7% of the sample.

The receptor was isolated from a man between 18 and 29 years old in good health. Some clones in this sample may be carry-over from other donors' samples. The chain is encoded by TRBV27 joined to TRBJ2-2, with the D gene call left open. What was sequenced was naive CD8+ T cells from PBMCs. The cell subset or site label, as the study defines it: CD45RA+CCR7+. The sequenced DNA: TGTGCCAGCAGTTCCTTTGCGAACACCGGGGAGCTGTTTTTT. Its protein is CASSSFANTGELFF.